These 4 T cell receptor beta chains came from one sample sequenced in a study of monozygotic twins with cystic fibrosis (dated by TCRdb to about 2021). Receptor amplification or capture employed the immunoSEQ multiplex PCR assay. This immuneACCESS table, as held by TCRdb, lists in-frame sequences with V and J called but not all clones. Of the missing ones, under half trace to an unresolved V gene in checked studies; the others have no known cause. Across this sample there are around 10,000 clones, with roughly 96% seen only once. The top ten hold roughly 0.79% of the sample. Source material: blood. The receptors derive from a boy aged 10-17 years with cystic fibrosis.

The J gene is TRBJ1-2, the V gene TRBV5-4; D unclear. The CDR3 is made up of 15 amino acids. V dropped 4 bases and J dropped 6 bases, with 19 bases sitting between them. The germline V gene has CDR1 SGHNT and CDR2 YYREEE (reference sequence). The CDR3 sequence: CASSPTPQLRDGYTF. As DNA, the CDR3 is TGTGCCAGCAGCCCTACTCCCCAGCTAAGGGATGGCTACACCTTC.

CDR3 in DNA: TGTGCCAGCAGCTCAAAAACAGGGAGCCCTAACTATGGCTACACCTTC. Its protein is CASSSKTGSPNYGYTF. The chain is built from TRBV7-9 and TRBJ1-2, with TRBD1 as a possible D gene (6 bases). Per the germline V gene, CDR1 is SEHNR and CDR2 is FQNEAQ (reference sequence). Trimming took 4 bases from V and 0 from J, leaving 15 bases between them. The CDR3 consists of 16 residues.

The chain combines TRBV15 with TRBJ2-7, with TRBD2 as a possible D gene (5 bases). The CDR3 sequence is 14 residues long. V lost 1 base to trimming and J lost 4 bases, with 11 bases between them. Germline assignment: CDR1 LNHNV and CDR2 YYDKDF (reference sequence). The CDR3 sequence is CATSRAGVGYEQYF. CDR3 nucleotide sequence: TGTGCCACCAGCAGAGCCGGGGTCGGGTACGAGCAGTACTTC.

The chain has TRBV14 and TRBJ1-2, with D uncertain. Germline V gene data show CDR1 as SGHDN and CDR2 as FVKESK. V lost 1 base, J lost 8 bases, and 14 bases lay in between. This CDR3 comprises 14 residues. The CDR3 here is CASSQVVARGGYTF. The CDR3 nucleotides read TGTGCCAGCAGCCAAGTTGTGGCCCGGGGAGGCTACACCTTC.